This T cell receptor (beta chain) was identified in a study of OX40 agonist ivuxolimab in advanced cancers. At the level of the study: While on treatment, patients had intravenous ivuxolimab at 0.01 to 10 mg/kg every 2 weeks. A partial response was reached by three patients: one with hepatocellular carcinoma and two with cutaneous melanoma.

With 4 bases clipped from V and 6 bases from J, the junction kept 10 bases outside the gene matches. The CDR3 is 14 amino acids. The V gene's germline CDR1 is SQVTM and CDR2 ANQGSEA. To note about this clone: Its antigen is unknown.

Whole-study findings and limits: Both CD4+ and CD8+ T cell populations in blood had undergone clonal expansion by week 6 at 0.1 to 3.0 mg/kg.

Assay: immunoSEQ multiplex PCR; the TCRdb copy retains only in-frame clones and omits some. Of roughly 87,000 clones listed, roughly 93% are singletons. The rearrangement uses TRBV29-1 and TRBJ2-7, with 9 nucleotides matching TRBD2. The sequenced sample was CD4+ or CD8+ T cells sorted from blood, obtained in a trial of the OX40 agonist ivuxolimab. The receptor was derived from an adult with an advanced solid tumor such as melanoma, head and neck, liver or kidney cancer. The CDR3: CSVVLAGGPSEQYF. The CDR3 region has the DNA TGCAGCGTTGTATTGGCGGGGGGGCCCTCCGAGCAGTACTTC.